The source of this T cell receptor beta chain is a study of cytomegalovirus exposure and HLA in healthy donors. In the case of this clone: Its antigen is currently unknown.

General study results and limits: Three of the chains that were CMV-associated were confirmed in vitro to be specific for CMV antigens. Rare TCR sequences dominated, though some public TCRs recurred in many donors.

PCR was performed using 60 Vbeta and 13 Jbeta primers. The method was immunoSEQ multiplex PCR; TCRdb's version includes in-frame clones alone and lacks a portion of them. The sample contains more than 200,000 clones, roughly 80% of which appear only once. This CDR3 is built from 14 residues. The V and J ends lost 4 bases and 5 bases respectively, with 14 bases between them. Germline values: CDR1 SGHTS, CDR2 YDEGEE. Everyone who donated was a healthy bone marrow donor. The V and J genes are TRBV5-8 and TRBJ2-3; TRBD2 is a possible D gene (5 bases). The source material was PBMCs. This clonotype was obtained from a middle-aged man in good health and CMV-seropositive. The CDR3 DNA follows: TGTGCCAGCAGCCCCGGACCAGGAGGAGATACGCAGTATTTT. As protein: CASSPGPGGDTQYF.